The 5 T cell receptor beta chains listed next were all sequenced from one sample in a study of human thymus T cells. Resections from corrective heart surgery supplied the thymus tissue. TCRdb's copy holds only in-frame clones and misses some; the assay was immunoSEQ multiplex PCR. Among about 130,000 clones listed, around 96% were seen once. The specimen sequenced was thymus tissue. The receptors derive from a boy younger than two with a congenital heart defect but otherwise immunologically healthy.

The CDR3 reads CARSVTTPGGDQPQHF. The CDR3 DNA reads as TGTGCCAGAAGCGTGACTACCCCAGGGGGCGATCAGCCCCAGCATTTT. V gene TRBV5-3 combines with J gene TRBJ1-5, with 8 bases identical to TRBD1. TRBV5-3 is known as an ORF, though its function is uncertain. This CDR3 spans 16 amino acids. V shed 4 bases and J 5 bases; nucleotides not matched to a gene: 11.

This chain joins TRBV7-9 and TRBJ1-1, with TRBD1 as a possible D gene (6 bases). The V gene lost 3 bases and the J gene lost 6 bases, with 14 bases spanning the gap. CDR1 SEHNR and CDR2 FQNEAQ come from the germline V gene (reference sequence). The CDR3 contains 14 residues. CDR3 sequence: CASSFPGVTAEAFF. The DNA of the CDR3 is TGTGCCAGCAGCTTTCCAGGGGTCACGGCTGAAGCTTTCTTT.

The V call is TRBV7-8, the J call TRBJ2-1; maybe TRBD2 (6 bases). Per germline, CDR1 SGHVS and CDR2 FQNEAQ. The CDR3 totals 15 residues. V gave up 5 bases and J gave up 1 base, with 12 bases separating them. The CDR3 loop is CASSRDSLSYNEQFF. In DNA, the CDR3 is TGTGCCAGCAGCCGGGACTCCCTGTCCTACAATGAGCAGTTCTTC.

CDR3 sequence (DNA): TGTGCCAGTAGTATAGACGGGGGGCGCGATAATTCACCCCTCCACTTT. Residues: CASSIDGGRDNSPLHF. The rearrangement links TRBV19 to TRBJ1-6; D is perhaps TRBD1 (6 bases). Germline V lookup: CDR1 LNHDA, CDR2 SQIVND (reference sequence). CDR3 length equals 16 residues. Between the trimmed V and J ends, which lost 0 bases and 5 bases, there was a span of 11 bases.

CDR3 residues: CAWSVRLAGGSTQYF. CDR3 nucleotides: TGTGCCTGGAGTGTACGACTAGCGGGGGGGAGTACGCAGTATTTT. The chain uses TRBV30 and TRBJ2-3, with 14 bases aligning to TRBD2. CDR1 GTSNPN and CDR2 SVGIG come from the germline V gene (reference sequence). With V trimmed by 0 bases and J by 8 bases, 4 bases remained unmatched. There are 15 residues in the CDR3.